A single sample gave rise to the 11 T cell receptor beta chains below, sequenced in a study of T cells in Graves' hyperthyroidism and ophthalmopathy. TCR beta CDR3 regions were amplified from RNA. First-round RT-PCR with HTBI primers amplified the TCR CDR3 region. One entry per CDR3 protein results from TCRdb running MiXCR on the multiplex PCR reads. The sample yields 490,000 or so distinct CDR3 sequences, 15% to 20% seen once. Sequenced: blood. These receptors all stem from a woman in her 30s with Graves' ophthalmopathy.

V is TRBV28 and J is TRBJ2-5; TRBD1 might be the D (5 bases). Germline CDR1 MDHEN, CDR2 SYDVKM. Trimming stripped 6 bases from V and 5 bases from J, with 16 bases between. This CDR3 has 14 amino acids. In DNA, the CDR3 is TGTGCCAGCAGCACCCCCGCAGGGTGGGAGACCCAGTACTTC. This translates into CASSTPAGWETQYF.

This clonotype showed up just a few times. V gene TRBV6-2 or TRBV6-3 combines with J gene TRBJ1-1, with 7 bases identical to TRBD1. CDR1 is MNHEY and CDR2 is SVGEGT in the germline V gene. CDR3 length: 14 residues. The V segment lost 6 bases and the J segment 0 bases; nucleotides outside the gene matches: 4. The CDR3 here is CASRWTGVNTEAFF. The CDR3 bases are TGTGCCAGCAGATGGACAGGAGTGAACACTGAAGCTTTCTTT.

The chain joins TRBV19 to TRBJ1-4; 7 nucleotides line up with TRBD1. Germline loops: CDR1 LNHDA, CDR2 SQIVND (reference sequence). The J segment lost 0 bases and the V segment lost 10 bases, leaving 8 bases of the junction unmatched. This CDR3 contains 15 residues. CDR3: CATRLTGATNEKLFF. CDR3 DNA sequence: TGTGCCACCCGATTAACAGGGGCAACTAATGAAAAACTGTTTTTT.

V usage is TRBV7-6 and J usage is TRBJ1-3, with D maybe TRBD1 (5 bases). The CDR3 contains 15 residues. Between the trimmed V and J ends, which lost 2 bases and 0 bases, there was a span of 8 bases. Germline assignment: CDR1 SGHVS and CDR2 FNYEAQ. Here the CDR3 reads CASSLPGSSGNTIYF. The CDR3, as DNA: TGTGCCAGCAGCTTACCAGGGAGCTCTGGAAACACCATATATTTT.

This clonotype was recorded many times. The chain recombines TRBV28 with TRBJ1-2, with 8 bases that match TRBD1. CDR3 length: 17 amino acids. Trimming at V came to 5 bases and at J to 5 bases, leaving 16 bases not matched to a gene. Germline values: CDR1 MDHEN, CDR2 SYDVKM. The CDR3 here is CASSRVDGRGLEYGYTF. CDR3 sequence (DNA): TGTGCCAGCAGTAGGGTAGATGGCAGGGGGCTTGAATATGGCTACACCTTC.

The V call is TRBV20-1, the J call TRBJ2-1, with 10 bases identical to TRBD1. Germline lookup yields CDR1 DFQATT and CDR2 SNEGSKA (reference sequence). V was pared by 0 bases and J by 6 bases, with 8 bases of the junction left unmatched. The CDR3 sequence is 16 residues long. The CDR3 coding sequence is TGCAGTGCTAGAGATTATGGGACAGGGGACGGCAATGAGCAGTTCTTC. It encodes CSARDYGTGDGNEQFF.

The table lists this clonotype with many counts. The rearrangement links TRBV20-1 to TRBJ2-5; D not certain. Trimming shortened V by 4 bases and J by 4 bases, and 4 bases separated the two germline ends. The germline V gene has CDR1 DFQATT and CDR2 SNEGSKA (reference sequence). The CDR3 is made up of 10 amino acids. The CDR3 loop reads CSATGETQYF. The CDR3, as DNA: TGCAGTGCTACTGGAGAGACCCAGTACTTC.

This clonotype appeared many times. The chain employs TRBV28 and TRBJ1-2; 9 bases are shared with TRBD1. Looked up from germline, CDR1 is MDHEN and CDR2 is SYDVKM. Germline trimming cut 7 bases from V and 0 bases from J; bases unmatched to any gene: 12. The CDR3 sequence is 17 residues long. CDR3 protein: CASTILGQGTTNYGYTF. CDR3 coding DNA: TGTGCCAGCACCATACTTGGACAGGGGACCACTAACTATGGCTACACCTTC.

There are a few counts of this clonotype. This chain links TRBV9 with TRBJ2-7; 7 bases align to TRBD1. V trimming: 4 bases; J trimming: 5 bases; junction bases outside the gene matches: 12. Germline V gene data show CDR1 as SGDLS and CDR2 as YYNGEE. The CDR3 is made up of 15 amino acids. The CDR3 sequence: CASSPDLKGGHEQYF. The DNA for the CDR3 is TGTGCCAGCAGCCCAGATTTGAAAGGGGGCCACGAGCAGTACTTC.

This clonotype was seen only a few times. The chain combines TRBV3-1 with TRBJ1-4; TRBD1 is a possible D gene (6 bases). CDR3 size: 15 residues. CDR1 is LGHDT and CDR2 is YNNKEL in the germline V gene (reference sequence). V dropped 3 bases and J dropped 4 bases, with 12 bases sitting between them. The CDR3 region is CASSHPDRFNEKLFF. In nucleotides, the CDR3 is TGTGCCAGCAGCCACCCGGACAGATTTAATGAAAAACTGTTTTTT.

This clonotype was seen repeatedly, ten times or more. The rearrangement uses TRBV6-1 and TRBJ2-1; 12 bases line up with TRBD2. This CDR3 is 15 amino acids long. Unmatched junction bases numbered 0, after V lost 2 bases and J lost 4 bases. Germline CDR1 is MNHNS and CDR2 is SASEGT. CDR3 DNA sequence: TGTGCCAGCAGTGAACTAGCGGGAGGGTACAATGAGCAGTTCTTC. Translating gives CASSELAGGYNEQFF.